A selection of T cell receptor beta chains follows, all from one sample in a study of metastatic and nonmetastatic thyroid tumors. TCRdb re-analyzed the PCR reads using MiXCR. The sample carries over 55,000 clones, 25% to 30% recorded once. The sequenced sample was blood. These receptors all stem from a female donor with papillary thyroid cancer or a benign thyroid nodule (not recorded which). Some clones in this sample may be carry-over from other donors' samples. The CDR3 runs from the conserved cysteine through the conserved F or W. The D gene is left open where the match is weak. Size values are once, few and many counts, or a class for expanded clones, and some rows have none.

V	J	size	D	CDR3	DNA
TRBV27	TRBJ1-2	few	NA	CASSLSSGGHGYTF	TGTGCCAGCAGTTTATCATCCGGGGGGCATGGCTACACCTTC
TRBV11-3	TRBJ2-2	few	NA	CASSLVFQNTGELFF	TGTGCCAGCAGCTTAGTTTTTCAAAACACCGGGGAGCTGTTTTTT
TRBV28	TRBJ1-6	many	NA	CAIDPGNSPLHF	TGTGCCATCGACCCAGGGAATTCACCCCTCCACTTT
TRBV7-3	TRBJ2-7	few	NA	CASSYEQYF	TGTGCCAGCAGCTACGAGCAGTACTTC
TRBV27	TRBJ1-2	NA	NA	CASSSSGVGYTF	TGTGCCAGCAGTTCCTCGGGGGTTGGCTACACCTTC
TRBV11-1	TRBJ2-3	NA	NA	CASSLAGGSTDTQYF	TGTGCCAGCAGCTTAGCGGGCGGGAGCACAGATACGCAGTATTTT
TRBV7-9	TRBJ2-1	NA	NA	CASSRDYNEQFF	TGTGCCAGCAGCAGAGACTACAATGAGCAGTTCTTC
TRBV6-5	TRBJ2-3	few	NA	CASSYSSDTQYF	TGTGCCAGCAGTTACTCCTCAGATACGCAGTATTTT
TRBV12-3/TRBV12-4	TRBJ2-7	medium-sized	NA	CASSLGTSASPPYEQYF	TGTGCCAGCAGTTTGGGGACGTCGGCCAGCCCACCCTACGAGCAGTACTTC
TRBV30	TRBJ2-1	NA	NA	CARSRGNEQFF	TGTGCCAGAAGTAGAGGTAATGAGCAGTTCTTC
TRBV7-6	TRBJ2-2	NA	TRBD1	CASSWTGVGGELFF	TGTGCCAGCAGCTGGACAGGGGTCGGCGGGGAGCTGTTTTTT
TRBV11-2	TRBJ2-2	NA	NA	CASSVLNPNTGELFF	TGTGCCAGCAGCGTCCTAAACCCAAACACCGGGGAGCTGTTTTTT
TRBV30	TRBJ1-5	few	NA	CAWAGGNSNQPQHF	TGTGCCTGGGCCGGTGGGAATAGCAATCAGCCCCAGCATTTT
TRBV27	TRBJ2-3	NA	NA	CASSKDRPDLDTQYF	TGTGCCAGCAGTAAAGACAGGCCTGACTTAGATACGCAGTATTTT
TRBV7-9	TRBJ1-2	NA	NA	CASSLSNLYGYTF	TGTGCCAGCAGCTTAAGTAACCTCTATGGCTACACCTTC
TRBV7-8	TRBJ2-7	NA	NA	CASSLEVRYEQYF	TGTGCCAGCAGCTTAGAGGTTCGGTACGAGCAGTACTTC
TRBV6-2/TRBV6-3	TRBJ2-3	few	TRBD2	CASSRGGRSTDTQYF	TGTGCCAGCAGCCGCGGGGGGCGGAGCACAGATACGCAGTATTTT
TRBV7-9	TRBJ2-5	NA	NA	CASSLGGQETQYF	TGTGCCAGCAGCTTAGGCGGGCAAGAGACCCAGTACTTC
TRBV30	TRBJ1-2	NA	TRBD1	CAWRPGGYYGYTF	TGTGCCTGGAGGCCAGGGGGCTACTATGGCTACACCTTC
TRBV28	TRBJ2-7	medium-sized	NA	CANGPTGSYEQYF	TGTGCCAATGGACCGACGGGGTCCTACGAGCAGTACTTC
TRBV5-1	TRBJ1-2	many	NA	CASSPVGGLPGDGYTF	TGCGCCAGCAGCCCTGTTGGGGGTCTCCCTGGGGATGGCTACACCTTC
TRBV6-5	TRBJ1-6	medium-sized	NA	CASSYPRGLDSPLHF	TGTGCCAGCAGTTACCCCCGGGGGTTGGATTCACCCCTCCACTTT
TRBV28	TRBJ2-1	many	TRBD2	CASSPGGGWDNNYNEQFF	TGTGCCAGCAGTCCCGGGGGGGGGTGGGACAATAATTACAATGAGCAGTTCTTC
TRBV20-1	TRBJ1-2	once	NA	CSVFFQVGYTF	TGCAGTGTCTTTTTCCAGGTTGGCTACACCTTC
TRBV20-1	TRBJ1-1	many	TRBD1	CSVRTGRGTEAFF	TGCAGTGTCCGGACAGGTAGGGGCACTGAAGCTTTCTTT
TRBV6-1	TRBJ2-3	few	NA	CASNSDTGSDTQYF	TGTGCCAGCAATTCCGATACGGGGTCAGATACGCAGTATTTT
TRBV7-9	TRBJ1-1	NA	TRBD1	CASTYGQGKHTEAFF	TGTGCCAGCACCTACGGACAGGGTAAGCACACTGAAGCTTTCTTT
TRBV28	TRBJ1-2	few	NA	CASSLQDRYGYGYTF	TGTGCCAGCAGTTTGCAGGACCGCTATGGGTATGGCTACACCTTC
TRBV6-1	TRBJ2-7	few	TRBD1	CASSVSLGQGYEQYF	TGTGCCAGCAGTGTTAGTTTGGGACAGGGCTACGAGCAGTACTTC
TRBV20-1	TRBJ2-3	NA	NA	CSARSMGADTQYF	TGCAGTGCTAGATCGATGGGGGCAGATACGCAGTATTTT
TRBV5-8	TRBJ1-3	NA	TRBD1	CASSRTGSGNTIYF	TGTGCCAGCAGCCGGACAGGGAGTGGAAACACCATATATTTT
TRBV3-1	TRBJ2-1	NA	NA	CASSQDNWSGEQFF	TGTGCCAGCAGCCAAGATAACTGGTCGGGGGAGCAGTTCTTC
TRBV15	TRBJ1-1	NA	TRBD1	CATSRGDRGGTEAFF	TGTGCCACCAGCAGAGGGGACAGGGGGGGTACTGAAGCTTTCTTT
TRBV20-1	TRBJ2-7	once	NA	CSAPPRTANYEQYF	TGCAGTGCCCCACCCAGGACGGCTAACTACGAGCAGTACTTC
TRBV19	TRBJ2-2	NA	NA	CASSRDGTTEKELFF	TGTGCCAGTAGCCGCGACGGGACAACCGAGAAGGAGCTGTTTTTT
TRBV30	TRBJ1-2	NA	NA	CAWSSRHGGYTF	TGTGCCTGGAGTTCCAGACATGGTGGCTACACCTTC
TRBV14	TRBJ2-7	NA	TRBD2	CASSQASGRLTGEQYF	TGTGCCAGCAGCCAGGCTAGCGGGAGACTTACGGGTGAGCAGTACTTC
TRBV5-8	TRBJ1-4	NA	NA	CASSLELPGDEKLFF	TGTGCCAGCAGCTTGGAGCTCCCCGGGGATGAAAAACTGTTTTTT
TRBV20-1	TRBJ2-7	few	TRBD2	CSARVASGTYSYEQYF	TGCAGTGCTAGGGTGGCTAGCGGAACTTACTCCTACGAGCAGTACTTC
TRBV6-1	TRBJ1-5	NA	NA	CATALSQHNQPQHF	TGTGCCACCGCCCTGAGTCAGCATAATCAGCCCCAGCATTTT